Listed here are 28 T cell receptor beta chains from one sample, sequenced in a study of shared clonotypes between healthy human individuals. Naive CD8 cells lacked CD45RO, underwent positive selection for CCR7 and left out terminally differentiated effector memory CD45RA+ cells. The data were produced by immunoSEQ multiplex PCR, yet TCRdb's version contains in-frame clones alone and is incomplete. The table has about 1.9 million clones, about 93% seen once. The specimen was naive CD8+ T cells from PBMCs. The receptors originated from a man younger than 35 in good health. Some clones in this sample may be carry-over from other donors' samples.

The chain has TRBV2 and TRBJ2-5; D gene unclear. V lost 3 bases to trimming and J lost 5 bases, with 13 bases between them. Germline-derived CDR1 and CDR2 are SNHLY and FYNNEI. The CDR3 spans 14 residues. In DNA form, the CDR3 reads TGTGCCAGCAGTGACCTGGGGTTGAGGGAGACCCAGTACTTC. Translation: CASSDLGLRETQYF.

The CDR3 DNA sequence: TGTGCCAGCAGCGTAGGGGACTTCTCCTACGAGCAGTACTTC. Its protein product is CASSVGDFSYEQYF. The chain joins TRBV9 to TRBJ2-5; D possibly corresponds to TRBD2 (6 bases). The J call may be incorrect, as the DNA end agrees better with TRBJ2-7. The CDR3 extends over 14 amino acids. CDR1 is SGDLS, CDR2 YYNGEE, per germline.

This chain joins TRBV6-5 and TRBJ2-1; D possibly matches TRBD1 or TRBD2 (5 bases each). The CDR3 extends over 13 amino acids. V lost 7 bases to trimming and J lost 14 bases, with 21 bases between them. The germline V gene encodes CDR1 MNHEY and CDR2 SVGAGI. CDR3 protein: CASTNERDGREFF. The CDR3, as DNA: TGTGCCAGCACTAACGAAAGGGACGGCAGGGAGTTCTTC.

This clone was recorded a few times. The chain couples TRBV7-9 to TRBJ1-2; 7 bases are shared with TRBD1. Trimming removed 4 bases from V and 1 base from J; junction bases left unmatched: 3. Germline CDR1 and CDR2: SEHNR and FQNEAQ (reference sequence). There are 14 residues in the CDR3. The CDR3 region has the DNA TGTGCCAGCAGCTCAACAGGGGATAACTATGGCTACACCTTC. Residues: CASSSTGDNYGYTF. Supplemented by reference TRBV7-9 and TRBJ1-2, the full variable domain reads DTGVSQNPRHKITKRGQNVTFRCDPISEHNRLYWYRQTLGQGPEFLTYFQNEAQLEKSRLLSDRFSAERPKGSFSTLEIQRTEQGDSAMYLCASSSTGDNYGYTFGSGTRLTVV.

The rearrangement joins TRBV11-2 to TRBJ2-3; D uncertain. Trimming took off 5 bases at V and 2 bases at J, with 20 bases between the two ends. The CDR3 extends over 17 amino acids. Germline assignment: CDR1 SGHAT and CDR2 FQNNGV. CDR3 protein: CASSQSPSRTPTDTQYF. In DNA form, the CDR3 reads TGTGCCAGCAGCCAATCGCCTTCCAGAACCCCCACAGATACGCAGTATTTT.

V usage is TRBV11-1 and J usage is TRBJ2-4, with unresolved D. The germline V gene encodes CDR1 SGHAT and CDR2 FQDESV (reference sequence). This CDR3 has 12 amino acids. V was pared by 2 bases and J by 2 bases, with 1 base between. CDR3 loop: CASSLSKNIQYF. The CDR3 nucleotides are TGTGCCAGCAGCTTATCCAAAAACATTCAGTACTTC.

The chain links TRBV2 to TRBJ2-3; 7 nucleotides align to TRBD2. The V gene end was trimmed by 8 bases and the J gene end by 5 bases; junction bases not matched to a gene: 7. The CDR3 runs 13 residues. Germline CDR1 reads SNHLY; CDR2 reads FYNNEI. The CDR3 nucleotides read TGTGCCAGCTGGGGGAGGGAGAGAGATACGCAGTATTTT. Residues: CASWGRERDTQYF.

The chain couples TRBV5-5 to TRBJ2-7; D perhaps matches TRBD1 (5 bases). CDR3 length: 16 residues. Germline values: CDR1 SGHKS, CDR2 YYEKEE (reference sequence). With 1 base removed from V and 2 bases from J, the gap between germline ends came to 16 bases. The CDR3 bases are TGTGCCAGCAGCTTGAGGGGAACCGGGCAAGCCTACGAGCAGTACTTC. As protein: CASSLRGTGQAYEQYF. Filled out from reference TRBV5-5 and TRBJ2-7, the complete variable domain reads DAGVTQSPTHLIKTRGQQVTLRCSPISGHKSVSWYQQVLGQGPQFIFQYYEKEERGRGNFPDRFSARQFPNYSSELNVNALLLGDSALYLCASSLRGTGQAYEQYFGPGTRLTVT.

The CDR3 loop is CASSGERNQETQYF. The CDR3 coding sequence is TGTGCCAGCAGCGGGGAGCGAAATCAAGAGACCCAGTACTTC. The rearrangement joins TRBV7-8 to TRBJ2-5; TRBD2 is a possible D gene (5 bases). The V end was cut by 5 bases, the J end by 2 bases, with 12 bases between. The germline CDR1 and CDR2 sequences are SGHVS and FQNEAQ. This CDR3 has 14 amino acids.

The chain links TRBV7-9 to TRBJ1-5; D possibly corresponds to TRBD1 (5 bases). Germline V gene sequence: CDR1 SEHNR, CDR2 FQNEAQ (reference sequence). V lost 6 bases and J lost 3, with 12 bases in between. This CDR3 contains 14 residues. The CDR3 nucleotides read TGTGCCAGCAGTTCGGGGGTATTCAATCAGCCCCAGCATTTT. This encodes CASSSGVFNQPQHF. The entire variable domain, with the rest obtained from reference TRBV7-9 and TRBJ1-5, is as follows: DTGVSQNPRHKITKRGQNVTFRCDPISEHNRLYWYRQTLGQGPEFLTYFQNEAQLEKSRLLSDRFSAERPKGSFSTLEIQRTEQGDSAMYLCASSSGVFNQPQHFGDGTRLSIL.

The chain recombines TRBV5-1 with TRBJ2-2, with D perhaps matching TRBD2 (6 bases). The CDR3 contains 16 residues. Trimming took off 6 bases at V and 5 bases at J, with 20 bases between the two ends. The germline V gene has CDR1 SGHRS and CDR2 YFSETQ. Here the CDR3 reads CASKEGPSHGTGELFF. The CDR3 DNA reads TGCGCCAGCAAGGAGGGGCCCTCCCATGGGACCGGGGAGCTGTTTTTT.

The rearrangement links TRBV9 to TRBJ2-3; D is possibly TRBD2 (5 bases). V lost 3 bases and J 5 bases, leaving 19 bases between the germline ends. The CDR3 runs to 16 residues. CDR1 SGDLS and CDR2 YYNGEE come from the germline V gene. Written as DNA, the CDR3 is TGTGCCAGCAGCGACAACCCGGGCCCAGCGGTAGATACGCAGTATTTT. It codes for CASSDNPGPAVDTQYF.

The chain has TRBV13 and TRBJ2-2; the match to TRBD1 covers 7 bases. The CDR3 consists of 16 residues. The ends lost 5 bases at V and 4 bases at J; junction bases unmatched: 10. The V gene's germline CDR1 is PRHDT and CDR2 FYEKMQ (reference sequence). CDR3 sequence reads: CASSPTGDEGTGELFF. The CDR3, as DNA: TGTGCCAGCAGCCCTACAGGGGACGAGGGCACCGGGGAGCTGTTTTTT. Filled out from reference TRBV13 and TRBJ2-2, the complete variable domain reads AAGVIQSPRHLIKEKRETATLKCYPIPRHDTVYWYQQGPGQDPQFLISFYEKMQSDKGSIPDRFSAQQFSDYHSELNMSSLELGDSALYFCASSPTGDEGTGELFFGEGSRLTVL.

This clone was observed a single time. The J gene is TRBJ2-5, the V gene TRBV6-1, with D unclear. This CDR3 has 17 residues. Between the trimmed V and J ends, which lost 0 bases and 5 bases, there was a span of 19 bases. Germline CDR1 is MNHNS and CDR2 is SASEGT. The CDR3 nucleotides are TGTGCCAGCAGTGAAGCGCTTCTGATTGGCAGCAGGGAGACCCAGTACTTC. Its translation: CASSEALLIGSRETQYF.

The V call is TRBV11-2, the J call TRBJ1-1, with no clear D. Trimming took off 8 bases at V and 7 bases at J, with 14 bases between the two ends. The CDR3 sequence is 12 residues long. Germline loops: CDR1 SGHAT, CDR2 FQNNGV. CDR3 loop: CASAIGTNEAFF. The CDR3 nucleotides read TGTGCCAGCGCTATTGGAACTAATGAAGCTTTCTTT.

V and J are TRBV9 and TRBJ2-5, with 8 bases that match TRBD1. Trimming took 3 bases from V and 4 from J; bases not matched to a gene: 5. CDR1 and CDR2 (germline): SGDLS, YYNGEE. The CDR3 loop spans 14 amino acids. The CDR3 region has the DNA TGTGCCAGCAGCGCGGACAGGGATGGAGAGACCCAGTACTTC. Translated, it gives CASSADRDGETQYF. Full variable domain (missing parts from reference TRBV9 and TRBJ2-5): DSGVTQTPKHLITATGQRVTLRCSPRSGDLSVYWYQQSLDQGLQFLIQYYNGEERAKGNILERFSAQQFPDLHSELNLSSLELGDSALYFCASSADRDGETQYFGPGTRLLVL.

The chain employs TRBV9 and TRBJ2-2; the match to TRBD2 covers 7 bases. V shed 6 bases and J 1 base; nucleotides not matched to a gene: 3. This CDR3 region has 14 residues. Germline V gene sequence: CDR1 SGDLS, CDR2 YYNGEE. CDR3 sequence (DNA): TGTGCCAGCACTAAGCGGGAGAACACCGGGGAGCTGTTTTTT. This encodes CASTKRENTGELFF.

The CDR3 loop reads CASSLRTPKDRVHEQYF. The CDR3 DNA reads as TGTGCCAGCAGTTTAAGGACGCCCAAGGACAGGGTCCACGAGCAGTACTTC. J is TRBJ2-7 and V is TRBV27; TRBD1 matches at 8 bases. Germline CDR1 is MNHEY and CDR2 is SMNVEV (reference sequence). Trimming cost V 2 bases and J 5 bases; bases outside gene matches: 14. The CDR3 totals 17 residues.

The J gene is TRBJ2-7, the V gene TRBV15; maybe TRBD2 (6 bases). The length of the CDR3 is 13 residues. V lost 6 bases to trimming and J lost 4 bases, with 13 bases between them. In germline, CDR1 is LNHNV, CDR2 YYDKDF (reference sequence). The CDR3 region is CATRGGERYEQYF. The CDR3 DNA reads as TGTGCCACCAGAGGAGGGGAGCGGTACGAGCAGTACTTC.

This chain joins TRBV7-9 and TRBJ2-1, with 10 bases identical to TRBD1. The V and J ends lost 6 bases and 7 bases, in that order; junction bases with no gene match: 15. The CDR3 covers 17 residues. Germline assignment: CDR1 SEHNR and CDR2 FQNEAQ (reference sequence). CDR3 bases: TGTGCCAGCAGTTTCCCTCAGTCCGGGACAGGGGCAAATGAGCAGTTCTTC. Protein sequence: CASSFPQSGTGANEQFF.

The rearrangement uses TRBV28 and TRBJ2-3; 9 bases are a match to TRBD2. Trimming took 3 bases from V and 6 from J; bases not matched to a gene: 7. This CDR3 has 15 amino acids. Germline V gene lookup returns CDR1 MDHEN and CDR2 SYDVKM. CDR3 in amino acids: CASSFGSSGRDTQYF. CDR3 nucleotides: TGTGCCAGCAGTTTTGGATCGAGCGGGAGGGATACGCAGTATTTT.

This chain joins TRBV10-2 and TRBJ2-7; 8 positions agree with TRBD1. This CDR3 has 12 amino acids. Unmatched junction bases numbered 7, after V lost 8 bases and J lost 7 bases. Germline V gives CDR1 WSHSY, CDR2 SAAADI. The CDR3 reads CASLRGPDEQYF. Written as DNA, the CDR3 is TGCGCCAGCCTCAGGGGGCCGGATGAGCAGTACTTC.

There are a few counts of this clone. The chain couples TRBV2 to TRBJ1-1; D unresolved. From germline, CDR1 is SNHLY and CDR2 FYNNEI. This CDR3 contains 14 residues. The V end was cut by 3 bases, the J end by 1 base, with 9 bases between. The CDR3 here is CASSDPGSNTEAFF. The CDR3 nucleotides are TGTGCCAGCAGTGACCCCGGGTCGAACACTGAAGCTTTCTTT.

In this sample, this clone turned up once. The chain uses TRBV4-1 and TRBJ2-7; unclear D gene. This CDR3 spans 16 amino acids. Trimming removed 0 bases at V and 3 bases at J, with 15 bases between. CDR1 MGHRA and CDR2 YSYEKL come from the germline V gene. The CDR3 DNA reads as TGCGCCAGCAGCCAAGAGAAGGACCTTCTTGGCTACGAGCAGTACTTC. It encodes CASSQEKDLLGYEQYF.

This chain connects TRBV27 to TRBJ1-1; TRBD1 matches at 7 bases. The CDR3 runs to 16 residues. CDR1 is MNHEY, CDR2 SMNVEV, per germline (reference sequence). Trimming took 3 bases from V and 5 from J; bases not matched to a gene: 12. CDR3 DNA sequence: TGTGCCAGCAGTTTTCATCCGACAGGGCTGGGGACTGAAGCTTTCTTT. Amino acids: CASSFHPTGLGTEAFF.

The V and J genes are TRBV11-2 and TRBJ2-6; no clear D. The V gene's germline CDR1 is SGHAT and CDR2 FQNNGV. Trimming removed 5 bases from V and 7 bases from J, with 9 bases in between. The CDR3 has 13 amino acids. CDR3 DNA sequence: TGTGCCAGCAGCCCCCAAGAAGCCAACGTCCTGACTTTC. Translating it yields CASSPQEANVLTF.

The chain links TRBV27 to TRBJ2-3; 9 nucleotides align to TRBD2. The CDR3 covers 15 residues. After removal of 5 bases from V and 10 bases from J, the junction contained 13 bases not matched to a gene. Germline CDR1 and CDR2: MNHEY and SMNVEV (reference sequence). CDR3: CASSIRDSGRTAQYF. CDR3 nucleotide sequence: TGTGCCAGCAGTATCCGGGATAGCGGGAGAACTGCGCAGTATTTT.

This clone was observed a single time. CDR3 sequence reads: CASSSSTGTEDATAKGLFF. CDR3 in DNA: TGTGCCAGTAGTAGCAGCACCGGGACGGAAGACGCGACGGCGAAAGGGCTGTTTTTT. The V and J genes are TRBV19 and TRBJ1-4; D may be TRBD1 (5 bases). The CDR3 extends over 19 amino acids. V lost 4 bases to trimming and J lost 14 bases, with 35 bases between them. CDR1 is LNHDA, CDR2 SQIVND, per germline (reference sequence).